Below, one T cell receptor (beta chain) is given with its context. Antigen specificity is unknown. Those with alopecia areata gave lesional scalp punch biopsies and peripheral blood. CDR1 SGHDN and CDR2 FVKESK come from the germline V gene. The CDR3 totals 15 residues. V lost 4 bases and J lost 8; bases outside the gene matches: 11. This specimen comes from a study of CD8+ T cells in alopecia areata. Points from the study as a whole: Lesional scalp exceeded normal scalp in clonality, especially in alopecia totalis/universalis. Scalp sequencing captures resident alphabeta T cells of normal skin too.

Sequencing templates came from extracted RNA that was reverse transcribed into cDNA. Profiling relied on immunoSEQ multiplex PCR, and the TCRdb table lists in-frame clones only, not all of them. The sample lists some 150,000 clones; around half were seen once. The receptor comes from a human donor with alopecia areata. The chain combines TRBV14 with TRBJ2-1; TRBD1 matches 7 bases. The source was CD8+ T cells sorted from blood, collected at week 0. CDR3 coding DNA: TGTGCCAGCAGCCCCAGAATGGACAGGACCGATGAGCAGTTCTTC. This codes for CASSPRMDRTDEQFF.